These 23 T cell receptor beta chains were all obtained from the same sample, sequenced in a study of human T cells and chemical hapten exposure. Time point noted: pre-sensitization, week 0. Treatment meaning: therapeutic diphenylcyclopropenone sensitization with weekly scalp DPC. TCRdb analysed the RACE reads with MiXCR anew, one entry per CDR3 protein. The sample has 300,000 to 450,000 distinct CDR3 sequences; about 5.1% are singletons. This specimen was whole blood, taken in connection with sensitization to the hapten diphenylcyclopropenone (DPC). These receptors all come from a woman aged 45-65 years with alopecia areata. Some clones in this sample may be carry-over from other donors' samples.

This clonotype was recorded many times. V is TRBV29-1 and J is TRBJ2-2; the D is unclear. The CDR3 totals 14 residues. Germline values: CDR1 SQVTM, CDR2 ANQGSEA. Trimming left V 3 bases short and J 0 bases short, with 8 bases between. The DNA for the CDR3 is TGCAGCGTTGATTCTTTCGCGAACACCGGGGAGCTGTTTTTT. Its protein product is CSVDSFANTGELFF.

This clonotype showed up many times. This chain connects TRBV29-1 to TRBJ2-7; unclear D gene. The CDR3 is made up of 14 amino acids. The germline V gene encodes CDR1 SQVTM and CDR2 ANQGSEA. Between the trimmed V and J ends, which lost 3 bases and 2 bases, there was a span of 14 bases. CDR3 region: CSVEARDGTYEQYF. As DNA, the CDR3 is TGCAGCGTTGAGGCCCGTGATGGTACCTACGAGCAGTACTTC.

In its sample, this clonotype was seen many times. The chain has TRBV12-3 or TRBV12-4 and TRBJ2-5; no definite D call. The CDR3 runs to 11 residues. V dropped 0 bases and J dropped 8 bases, with 4 bases sitting between them. The CDR3 protein is CASSLAGTQYF. DNA for the CDR3: TGTGCCAGCAGTTTAGCGGGAACCCAGTACTTC.

This chain joins TRBV6-5 and TRBJ1-6; no firm D call. The germline gives CDR1 MNHEY, CDR2 SVGAGI. Trimming took 2 bases from V and 5 from J, leaving 7 bases between them. The CDR3 covers 14 residues. The CDR3 loop reads CASSYRKDNSPLHF. CDR3 coding DNA: TGTGCCAGCAGTTACAGGAAAGATAATTCACCCCTCCACTTT.

The sample holds many counts of this clonotype. CDR3 sequence reads: CASSSWGQPNTEAFF. CDR3 DNA: TGTGCCAGCAGCTCCTGGGGACAGCCGAACACTGAAGCTTTCTTT. The chain combines TRBV7-8 with TRBJ1-1; the match to TRBD1 covers 7 bases. This CDR3 has 15 amino acids. The germline V gene has CDR1 SGHVS and CDR2 FQNEAQ. J lost 1 base, V lost 4 bases, and 6 bases had no gene match.

This clonotype has ten or more counts. The chain combines TRBV28 with TRBJ1-5, with a tentative D call TRBD1 (6 bases). This CDR3 contains 15 residues. CDR1 and CDR2 from the germline V gene are MDHEN and SYDVKM. V gave up 3 bases and J gave up 0 bases, with 9 bases separating them. CDR3 in amino acids: CASSFLQGSNQPQHF. CDR3 nucleotides: TGTGCCAGCAGTTTCTTACAGGGTAGCAATCAGCCCCAGCATTTT.

This clonotype was recorded at least ten times. The genes are TRBV11-2 and TRBJ1-1, with D unclear. Germline loops: CDR1 SGHAT, CDR2 FQNNGV. V lost 0 bases and J 10 bases, leaving 15 bases between the germline ends. The CDR3 is made up of 14 amino acids. The CDR3 sequence is CASSLEPSPLGAFF. The CDR3 DNA sequence: TGTGCCAGCAGCTTAGAGCCCTCCCCTTTGGGAGCTTTCTTT.

This clonotype was counted many times. The gene calls are TRBV13 and TRBJ2-2; 9 bases map to TRBD1. This CDR3 has 14 amino acids. J lost 2 bases, V lost 6 bases, and 1 base had no gene match. The V gene's germline CDR1 is PRHDT and CDR2 FYEKMQ (reference sequence). Written as DNA, the CDR3 is TGTGCCAGCAGACAGGGGGCTAACACCGGGGAGCTGTTTTTT. As protein: CASRQGANTGELFF.

For this clonotype: This clone may be a read error of a much larger clone one base away. The rearrangement uses TRBV6-5 and TRBJ2-1, with a tentative D call TRBD1 (6 bases). The CDR3 length is 15 residues. Germline CDR1 MNHEY, CDR2 SVGAGI. CDR3 in DNA: TGTGCCAGCAGTTCGTCGAGGGGGAGCCGGAATGAGCAGATCTTC. This gives the protein CASSSSRGSRNEQIF.

This clonotype was recorded at least ten times. V gene TRBV7-9 combines with J gene TRBJ1-1, with D unclear. This CDR3 is 14 amino acids long. CDR1 is SEHNR, CDR2 FQNEAQ, per germline (reference sequence). V was cut by 0 bases and J by 0 bases, with 5 bases left in between. CDR3 DNA sequence: TGTGCCAGCAGCTTAGCGGAAGTGAACACTGAAGCTTTCTTT. It specifies CASSLAEVNTEAFF. The variable domain in full, with the rest retrieved from reference TRBV7-9 and TRBJ1-1, is DTGVSQNPRHKITKRGQNVTFRCDPISEHNRLYWYRQTLGQGPEFLTYFQNEAQLEKSRLLSDRFSAERPKGSFSTLEIQRTEQGDSAMYLCASSLAEVNTEAFFGQGTRLTVV.

The chain employs TRBV5-6 and TRBJ1-2, with D maybe TRBD1 (5 bases). This CDR3 is 14 amino acids long. V lost 0 bases to trimming and J lost 5 bases, with 11 bases between them. Germline CDR1 is SGHDT and CDR2 is YYEEEE. The CDR3 reads CASSLGQSPYGYTF. The CDR3 DNA reads TGTGCCAGCAGCTTGGGACAGAGCCCATATGGCTACACCTTC.

This clonotype has at least ten counts. The chain carries TRBV29-1 and TRBJ2-3; TRBD2 matches at 11 bases. CDR1 and CDR2 (germline): SQVTM, ANQGSEA. V lost 4 bases to trimming and J lost 3 bases; unmatched junction nucleotides: 15. This CDR3 is built from 18 residues. The chain's CDR3 is CSVVHPSGRFGETDTQYF. In DNA form, the CDR3 reads TGCAGCGTTGTTCATCCTAGCGGGAGGTTCGGCGAGACAGATACGCAGTATTTT.

There are many counts of this clonotype. CDR3 in amino acids: CASSSLAKVEQYF. In DNA form, the CDR3 reads TGTGCCAGCAGCTCCCTCGCCAAGGTGGAGCAGTACTTC. The gene calls are TRBV11-2 and TRBJ2-7, with D hard to call. The CDR3 has 13 amino acids. Germline loops: CDR1 SGHAT, CDR2 FQNNGV. The V end was cut by 4 bases, the J end by 7 bases, with 14 bases between.

At least ten counts were recorded for this clonotype. This chain connects TRBV7-8 to TRBJ2-1; TRBD2 matches at 14 bases. The CDR3 runs to 17 residues. Per germline, CDR1 SGHVS and CDR2 FQNEAQ. V trimming: 5 bases; J trimming: 8 bases; junction bases outside the gene matches: 11. CDR3 sequence: CASSPPGLAGDKDEQFF. In DNA form, the CDR3 reads TGTGCCAGCAGCCCCCCGGGACTAGCGGGGGATAAGGATGAGCAGTTCTTC. The variable domain in full, with the rest retrieved from reference TRBV7-8 and TRBJ2-1, is GAGVSQSPRYKVAKRGQDVALRCDPISGHVSLFWYQQALGQGPEFLTYFQNEAQLDKSGLPSDRFFAERPEGSVSTLKIQRTQQEDSAVYLCASSPPGLAGDKDEQFFGPGTRLTVL.

This clonotype came up many times. V usage is TRBV7-2 and J usage is TRBJ2-2; D is possibly TRBD2 (6 bases). V was trimmed by 2 bases and J by 5 bases, leaving 12 bases between them. The CDR3 consists of 15 residues. Germline-derived CDR1 and CDR2 are SGHTA and FQGNSA. The CDR3 sequence is CASSLSAGPTGELFF. The CDR3 DNA reads TGTGCCAGCAGCTTATCTGCGGGACCGACCGGGGAGCTGTTTTTT. The full variable domain, in which reference TRBV7-2 and TRBJ2-2 provide the parts outside the CDR3, is GAGVSQSPSNKVTEKGKDVELRCDPISGHTALYWYRQSLGQGLEFLIYFQGNSAPDKSGLPSDRFSAERTGGSVSTLTIQRTQQEDSAVYLCASSLSAGPTGELFFGEGSRLTVL.

This clonotype was counted ten times or more. The chain is built from TRBV20-1 and TRBJ2-1; tentative D call: TRBD2 (6 bases). Germline V CDR1 and CDR2: DFQATT, SNEGSKA (reference sequence). The CDR3 loop spans 14 amino acids. V was pared by 6 bases and J by 2 bases, with 14 bases between. This chain's CDR3 is CSAHTGAPYNEQFF. CDR3 bases: TGCAGTGCACATACGGGAGCCCCCTACAATGAGCAGTTCTTC.

This clonotype was recorded once. The germline gene is not matched at one end of the junction; a read error may be the cause. The chain uses TRBV13 and TRBJ1-5, with a weak D call TRBD1 (5 bases). The CDR3 has 15 amino acids. The V gene's germline CDR1 is PRHDT and CDR2 FYEKMQ (reference sequence). The CDR3 DNA reads TGTGCCAGCGGCTTAAGGGGTACGAAGAATCAGCCCCAGCATTTT. It is translated as CASGLRGTKNQPQHF.

This clonotype was counted between two and nine times. The chain joins TRBV6-2 or TRBV6-3 to TRBJ1-2, with TRBD1 identical over 10 bases. Unmatched junction bases numbered 9, after V lost 4 bases and J lost 7 bases. Germline V gene sequence: CDR1 MNHEY, CDR2 SVGEGT. The CDR3 spans 15 residues. Here the CDR3 DNA reads TGTGCCAGCAGTTTCCCGGGACAGGGGTCGGCTGGCTACACCTTC. Its protein is CASSFPGQGSAGYTF.

The V gene is TRBV28, the J gene TRBJ2-7; unclear D gene. The CDR3 covers 12 residues. V lost 6 bases to trimming and J lost 5 bases, with 11 bases between them. Per the germline V gene, CDR1 is MDHEN and CDR2 is SYDVKM. The CDR3 loop reads CASRPGKHEQYF. The CDR3 region has the DNA TGTGCCAGCAGGCCTGGGAAGCACGAGCAGTACTTC.

This clonotype was recorded a few times. V is TRBV5-1 and J is TRBJ2-5; 12 nucleotides agree with TRBD1. This CDR3 is built from 15 residues. Germline lookup yields CDR1 SGHRS and CDR2 YFSETQ. The V segment lost 0 bases and the J segment 4 bases; nucleotides outside the gene matches: 1. The CDR3 loop is CASSLEGQGAETQYF. DNA for the CDR3: TGCGCCAGCAGCTTGGAGGGACAGGGGGCAGAGACCCAGTACTTC.

This clonotype was observed many times. The rearrangement uses TRBV5-6 and TRBJ2-1; TRBD1 aligns across 7 bases. Looked up from germline, CDR1 is SGHDT and CDR2 is YYEEEE. The CDR3 is made up of 15 amino acids. J lost 4 bases, V lost 4 bases, and 8 bases had no gene match. CDR3 protein: CASSQTGRGYNEQFF. The CDR3 DNA reads TGTGCCAGCAGCCAGACAGGGAGAGGGTACAATGAGCAGTTCTTC.

CDR3 region: CSAGTETSPLHF. For the CDR3, the DNA is TGCAGTGCCGGGACAGAAACTTCACCCCTCCACTTT. The gene calls are TRBV20-1 and TRBJ1-6; 7 bases line up with TRBD1. From germline, CDR1 is DFQATT and CDR2 SNEGSKA (reference sequence). The ends lost 6 bases at V and 9 bases at J; junction bases unmatched: 5. The CDR3 totals 12 residues.

This chain links TRBV20-1 with TRBJ2-1; no clear D. The CDR3 totals 13 residues. Germline CDR1 DFQATT, CDR2 SNEGSKA (reference sequence). V was shortened by 1 base and J by 8 bases, with 12 bases between the two germline ends. The CDR3 DNA reads TGCAGTGCTAGAGCCCCTAGTGGGGATGAGCAGTTCTTC. Translation gives CSARAPSGDEQFF.